This is a list of T cell receptor beta chains from one sample in a study of T-cell reconstitution after alpha-beta-depleted transplantation in children. TCRdb ran MiXCR on the PCR reads and lists one entry per CDR3 protein. The sample carries about 580,000 distinct CDR3 sequences, 20% to 25% recorded once. The sample consisted of PBMCs, mostly from graft donor cells, taken 360 days after TCRalphabeta/CD19-depleted stem cell transplant. These receptor sequences come from a boy under two years old who had a stem cell transplant for acute myeloid leukemia, so the T cells may come from the graft donor. Each CDR3 is given with its conserved first and last residue. A D gene is named only where the DNA matches it firmly. The listing skips clone size in some rows; elsewhere it reads once, few, many or a size class.

clone size,J gene,D gene,CDR3 length,V gene,CDR3 protein,CDR3 DNA
few,TRBJ2-1,NA,18,TRBV6-2/TRBV6-3,CASSSTGEAGGSYNEQFF,TGTGCCAGCAGTTCCACGGGGGAAGCGGGCGGATCCTACAATGAGCAGTTCTTC
few,TRBJ1-4,NA,16,TRBV7-2,CASSRRPTSTNEKLFF,TGTGCCAGCAGCCGAAGACCCACGTCAACTAATGAAAAACTGTTTTTT
once,TRBJ1-5,NA,17,TRBV4-1,CASSQDGATGSNQPQHF,TGCGCCAGCAGCCAAGATGGGGCAACGGGGAGCAATCAGCCCCAGCATTTT
NA,TRBJ1-2,NA,14,TRBV4-1,CASSHGSSDYGYTF,TGCGCCAGCAGCCACGGGTCATCGGACTATGGCTACACCTTC
NA,TRBJ2-5,NA,14,TRBV4-1,CASSQGYAGETQYF,TGCGCCAGCAGCCAAGGGTATGCCGGTGAGACCCAGTACTTC
many,TRBJ1-4,TRBD1,14,TRBV10-3,CAIRGQGANEKLFF,TGTGCCATCAGGGGACAGGGGGCTAATGAAAAACTGTTTTTT
NA,TRBJ1-1,NA,22,TRBV3-1,CASSQDDLDEVSGQSLFTEAFF,TGTGCCAGCAGCCAAGATGATCTGGACGAGGTATCTGGACAGAGCCTTTTCACTGAAGCTTTCTTT
once,TRBJ1-2,NA,14,TRBV5-1,CASSLTGLDYGYTF,TGCGCCAGCAGCCTTACAGGTTTAGACTATGGCTACACCTTC
few,TRBJ2-6,NA,15,TRBV7-9,CASSLGNSGANVLTF,TGTGCCAGCAGCCTGGGGAACTCTGGGGCCAACGTCCTGACTTTC
few,TRBJ2-1,TRBD2,15,TRBV6-4,CASSDGGRTTNEQFF,TGTGCCAGCAGCGACGGGGGGAGAACCACAAATGAGCAGTTCTTC
few,TRBJ2-1,NA,15,TRBV12-3/TRBV12-4,CASSFPPGAANEQFF,TGTGCCAGCAGTTTTCCTCCGGGGGCCGCGAATGAGCAGTTCTTC
few,TRBJ1-1,NA,13,TRBV10-3,CAIVDSMNTEAFF,TGTGCCATCGTCGACTCCATGAACACTGAAGCTTTCTTT
many,TRBJ2-2,NA,15,TRBV6-5,CASSYAWGFPGELFF,TGTGCCAGCAGTTACGCCTGGGGGTTCCCCGGGGAGCTGTTTTTT
NA,TRBJ1-2,TRBD1,14,TRBV20-1,CSAFGDRGNYGYTF,TGCAGTGCTTTCGGGGACAGGGGGAACTATGGCTACACCTTC
many,TRBJ2-1,NA,13,TRBV5-1,CASSGGTGGEQFF,TGCGCCAGCAGCGGCGGGACCGGAGGTGAGCAGTTCTTC
few,TRBJ1-2,NA,15,TRBV18,CASSLSERQPYGYTF,TGTGCCAGCTCACTATCAGAGAGACAGCCCTATGGCTACACCTTC
many,TRBJ2-7,NA,14,TRBV7-3,CASSITGGSYEQYF,TGTGCCAGCAGCATTACAGGAGGCTCCTACGAGCAGTACTTC
many,TRBJ1-3,NA,17,TRBV4-1,CASSQEGSRVSGNTIYF,TGCGCCAGCAGCCAAGAGGGGTCCAGGGTCTCTGGAAACACCATATATTTT
few,TRBJ2-3,NA,13,TRBV5-1,CASSFSQSDTQYF,TGCGCCAGCAGCTTCTCACAGTCAGATACGCAGTATTTT
many,TRBJ2-3,NA,14,TRBV15,CATRPGPGTDTQYF,TGTGCCACCCGTCCGGGACCAGGCACAGATACGCAGTATTTT
NA,TRBJ2-3,NA,14,TRBV6-5,CASSYWGNTDTQYF,TGTGCCAGCAGTTACTGGGGTAACACAGATACGCAGTATTTT
few,TRBJ1-3,NA,14,TRBV20-1,CSAPSPNSGNTIYF,TGCAGTGCTCCGTCCCCAAACTCTGGAAACACCATATATTTT
many,TRBJ1-2,NA,12,TRBV20-1,CSARAEGSGYTF,TGCAGTGCTAGGGCTGAGGGCTCTGGCTACACCTTC
few,TRBJ1-1,NA,15,TRBV6-5,CASSYRIGTFTEAFF,TGTGCCAGCAGTTACCGGATCGGGACCTTCACTGAAGCTTTCTTT
few,TRBJ2-7,NA,12,TRBV7-9,CASSREGYEQYF,TGTGCCAGCAGTCGTGAGGGCTACGAGCAGTACTTC
few,TRBJ2-2,NA,14,TRBV10-2,CASIKRPNTGELFF,TGCGCCAGCATCAAACGGCCGAACACCGGGGAGCTGTTTTTT